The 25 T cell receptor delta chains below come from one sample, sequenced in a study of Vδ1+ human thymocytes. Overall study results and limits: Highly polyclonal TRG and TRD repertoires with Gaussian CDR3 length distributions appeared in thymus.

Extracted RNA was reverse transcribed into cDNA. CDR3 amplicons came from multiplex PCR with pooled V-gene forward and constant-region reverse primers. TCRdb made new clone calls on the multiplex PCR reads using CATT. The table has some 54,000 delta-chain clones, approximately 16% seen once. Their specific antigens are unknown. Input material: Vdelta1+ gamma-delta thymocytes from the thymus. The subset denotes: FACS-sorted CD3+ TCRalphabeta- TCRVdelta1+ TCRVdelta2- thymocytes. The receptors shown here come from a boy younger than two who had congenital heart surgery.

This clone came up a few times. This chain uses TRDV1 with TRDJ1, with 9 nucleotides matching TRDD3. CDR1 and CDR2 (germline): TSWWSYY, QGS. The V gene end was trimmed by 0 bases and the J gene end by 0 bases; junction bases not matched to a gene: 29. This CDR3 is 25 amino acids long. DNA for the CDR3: TGTGCTCTTGGGGAACTAGAGAACGTCCCTCTTCTACTGGGGGACCCTATTTTGTACACCGATAAACTCATCTTT. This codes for CALGELENVPLLLGDPILYTDKLIF.

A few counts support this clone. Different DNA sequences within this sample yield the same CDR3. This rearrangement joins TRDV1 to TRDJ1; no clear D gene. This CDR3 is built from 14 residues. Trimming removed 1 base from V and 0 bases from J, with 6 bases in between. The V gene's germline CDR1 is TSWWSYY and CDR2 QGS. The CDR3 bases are TGTGCTCTTGGGGAACGTCGGTACACCGATAAACTCATCTTT. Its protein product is CALGERRYTDKLIF.

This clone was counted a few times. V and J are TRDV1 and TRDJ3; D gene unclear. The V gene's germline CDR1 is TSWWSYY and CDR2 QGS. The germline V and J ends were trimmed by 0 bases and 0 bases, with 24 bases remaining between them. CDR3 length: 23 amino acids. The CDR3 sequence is CALGELTLRRIYALSWDTRQMFF. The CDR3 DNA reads TGTGCTCTTGGGGAACTTACTCTACGGCGGATCTACGCTCTCTCCTGGGACACCCGACAGATGTTTTTC.

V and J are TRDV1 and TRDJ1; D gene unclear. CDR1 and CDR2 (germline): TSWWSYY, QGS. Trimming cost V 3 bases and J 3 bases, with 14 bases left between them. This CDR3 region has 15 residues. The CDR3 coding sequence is TGTGCTCTTGGGGATATCCTCTTCGGATCCGATAAACTCATCTTT. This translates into CALGDILFGSDKLIF.

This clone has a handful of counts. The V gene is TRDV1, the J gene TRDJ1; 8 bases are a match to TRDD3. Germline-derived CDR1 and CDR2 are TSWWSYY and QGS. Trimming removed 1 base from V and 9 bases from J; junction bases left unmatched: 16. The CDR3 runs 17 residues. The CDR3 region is CALGEHPRDTQYRQLIF. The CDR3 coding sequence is TGTGCTCTTGGGGAACACCCCCGGGATACGCAATATCGACAACTCATCTTT.

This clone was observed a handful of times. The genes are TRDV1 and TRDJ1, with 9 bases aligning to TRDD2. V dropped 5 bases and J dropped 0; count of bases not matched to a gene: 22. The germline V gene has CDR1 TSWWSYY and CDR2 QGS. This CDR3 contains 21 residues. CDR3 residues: CALGSQAFLRGGGLYTDKLIF. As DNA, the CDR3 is TGTGCTCTTGGGTCCCAGGCCTTCCTACGGGGTGGGGGCCTTTACACCGATAAACTCATCTTT.

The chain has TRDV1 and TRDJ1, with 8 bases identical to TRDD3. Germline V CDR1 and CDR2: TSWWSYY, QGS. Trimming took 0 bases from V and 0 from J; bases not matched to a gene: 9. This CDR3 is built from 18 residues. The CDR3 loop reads CALGELSLHGGYTDKLIF. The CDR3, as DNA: TGTGCTCTTGGGGAACTATCTCTGCATGGGGGATACACCGATAAACTCATCTTT.

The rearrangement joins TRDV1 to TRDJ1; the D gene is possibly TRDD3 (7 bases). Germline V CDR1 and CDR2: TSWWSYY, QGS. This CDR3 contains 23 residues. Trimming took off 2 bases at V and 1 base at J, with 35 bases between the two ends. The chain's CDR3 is CALGEFLGLDMFPNLGATDKLIF. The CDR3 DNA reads TGTGCTCTTGGGGAATTTCTGGGGTTGGACATGTTTCCTAACCTGGGGGCCACCGATAAACTCATCTTT.

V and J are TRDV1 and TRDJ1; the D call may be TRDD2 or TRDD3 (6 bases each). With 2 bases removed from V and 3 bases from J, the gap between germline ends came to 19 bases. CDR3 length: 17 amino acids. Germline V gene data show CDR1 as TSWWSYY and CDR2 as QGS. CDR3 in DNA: TGTGCTCTTGGGGAATCCTACACTCGGGGGAGTGCCGATAAACTCATCTTT. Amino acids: CALGESYTRGSADKLIF.

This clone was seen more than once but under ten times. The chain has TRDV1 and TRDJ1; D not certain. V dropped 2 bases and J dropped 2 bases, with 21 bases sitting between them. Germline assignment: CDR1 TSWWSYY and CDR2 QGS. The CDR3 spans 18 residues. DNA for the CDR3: TGTGCTCTTGGGGAATCCCAGCGCACGCGGGACAGGACCGATAAACTCATCTTT. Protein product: CALGESQRTRDRTDKLIF.

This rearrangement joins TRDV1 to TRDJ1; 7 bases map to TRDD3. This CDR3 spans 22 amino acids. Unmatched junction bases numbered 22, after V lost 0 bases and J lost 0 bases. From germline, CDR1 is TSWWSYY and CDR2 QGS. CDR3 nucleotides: TGTGCTCTTGGGGAACTAAGGTCCAAGGCAGTCTGGGGGTCCCCGTACACCGATAAACTCATCTTT. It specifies CALGELRSKAVWGSPYTDKLIF.

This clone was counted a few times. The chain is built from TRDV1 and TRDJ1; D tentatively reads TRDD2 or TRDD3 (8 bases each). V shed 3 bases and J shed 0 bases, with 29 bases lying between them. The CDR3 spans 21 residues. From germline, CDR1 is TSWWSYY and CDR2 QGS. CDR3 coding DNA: TGTGCTCTTGGGGATCCACCTCTTCCTACTTCTGGGGGACCGTACACCGATAAACTCATCTTT. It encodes CALGDPPLPTSGGPYTDKLIF.

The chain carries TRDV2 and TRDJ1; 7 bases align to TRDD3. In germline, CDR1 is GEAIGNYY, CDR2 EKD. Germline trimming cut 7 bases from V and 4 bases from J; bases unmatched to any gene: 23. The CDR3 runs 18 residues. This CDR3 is CACESLGGRWGNLDKLIF. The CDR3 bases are TGTGCCTGCGAAAGTTTGGGCGGGCGATGGGGGAATCTCGATAAACTCATCTTT.

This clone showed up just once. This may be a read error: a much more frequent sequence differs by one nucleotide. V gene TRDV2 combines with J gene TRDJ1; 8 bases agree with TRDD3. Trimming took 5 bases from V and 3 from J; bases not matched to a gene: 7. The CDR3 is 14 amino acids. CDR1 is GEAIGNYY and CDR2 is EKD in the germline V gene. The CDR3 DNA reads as TGTGCCTGTGGCCTGGGGGACAACGCCGATAAACTCATCTTT. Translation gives CACGLGDNADKLIF.

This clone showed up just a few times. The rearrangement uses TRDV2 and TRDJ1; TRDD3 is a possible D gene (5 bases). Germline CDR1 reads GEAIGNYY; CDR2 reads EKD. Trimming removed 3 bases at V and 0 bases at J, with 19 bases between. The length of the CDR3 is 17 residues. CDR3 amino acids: CACDERGLTPYTDKLIF. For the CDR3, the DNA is TGTGCCTGTGACGAGCGGGGGCTTACGCCCTACACCGATAAACTCATCTTT.

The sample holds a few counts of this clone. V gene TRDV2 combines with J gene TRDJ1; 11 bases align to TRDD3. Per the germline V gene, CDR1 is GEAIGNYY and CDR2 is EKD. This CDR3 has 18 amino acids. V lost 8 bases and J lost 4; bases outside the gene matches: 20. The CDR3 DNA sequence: TGTGCCTCCAACGAGGGCTGGGGGATACTCCCGTACATCGATAAACTCATCTTT. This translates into CASNEGWGILPYIDKLIF.

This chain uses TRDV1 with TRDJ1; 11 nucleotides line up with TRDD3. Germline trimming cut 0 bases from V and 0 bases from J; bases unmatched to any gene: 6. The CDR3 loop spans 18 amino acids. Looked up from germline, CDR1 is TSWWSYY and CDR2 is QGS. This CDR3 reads CALGELRGLGDNTDKLIF. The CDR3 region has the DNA TGTGCTCTTGGGGAACTAAGGGGACTGGGGGATAACACCGATAAACTCATCTTT.

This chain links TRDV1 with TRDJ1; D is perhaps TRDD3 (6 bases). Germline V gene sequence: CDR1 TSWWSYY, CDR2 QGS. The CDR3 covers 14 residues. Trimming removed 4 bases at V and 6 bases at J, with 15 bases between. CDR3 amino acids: CALGAARDTHKLIF. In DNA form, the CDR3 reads TGTGCTCTTGGGGCCGCCCGAGATACGCATAAACTCATCTTT.

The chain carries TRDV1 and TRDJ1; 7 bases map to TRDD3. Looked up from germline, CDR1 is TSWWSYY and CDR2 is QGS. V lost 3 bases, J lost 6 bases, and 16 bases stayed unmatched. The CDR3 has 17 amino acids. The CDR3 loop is CALGDPYGTGVFYKLIF. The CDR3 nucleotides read TGTGCTCTTGGGGACCCCTACGGGACTGGGGTGTTTTATAAACTCATCTTT.

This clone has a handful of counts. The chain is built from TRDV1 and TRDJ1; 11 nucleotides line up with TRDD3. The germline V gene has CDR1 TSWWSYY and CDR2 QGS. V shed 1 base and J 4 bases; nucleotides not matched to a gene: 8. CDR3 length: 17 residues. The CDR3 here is CALGEPVLTGGYDKLIF. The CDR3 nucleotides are TGTGCTCTTGGGGAACCAGTCCTGACTGGGGGATACGATAAACTCATCTTT.

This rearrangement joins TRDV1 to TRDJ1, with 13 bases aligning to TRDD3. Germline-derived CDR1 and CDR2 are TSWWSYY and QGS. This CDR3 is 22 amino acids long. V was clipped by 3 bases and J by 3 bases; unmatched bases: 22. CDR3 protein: CALGDAPFLRRLGDTGADKLIF. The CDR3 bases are TGTGCTCTTGGGGACGCACCCTTCCTACGTAGACTGGGGGATACGGGCGCCGATAAACTCATCTTT.

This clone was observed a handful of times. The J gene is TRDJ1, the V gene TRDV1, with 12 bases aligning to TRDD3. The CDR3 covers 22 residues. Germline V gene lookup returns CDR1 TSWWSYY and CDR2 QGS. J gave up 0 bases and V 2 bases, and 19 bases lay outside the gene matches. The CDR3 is CALGEGRASLFWGIRYTDKLIF. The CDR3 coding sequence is TGTGCTCTTGGGGAAGGTCGTGCTAGTCTTTTCTGGGGGATACGCTACACCGATAAACTCATCTTT.

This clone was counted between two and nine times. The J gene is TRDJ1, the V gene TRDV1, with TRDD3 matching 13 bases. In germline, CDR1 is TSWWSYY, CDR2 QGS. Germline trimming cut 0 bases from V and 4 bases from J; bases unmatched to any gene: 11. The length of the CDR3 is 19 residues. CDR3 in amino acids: CALGELRRTGGYENDKLIF. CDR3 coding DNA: TGTGCTCTTGGGGAACTCCGGCGTACTGGGGGATACGAAAACGATAAACTCATCTTT.

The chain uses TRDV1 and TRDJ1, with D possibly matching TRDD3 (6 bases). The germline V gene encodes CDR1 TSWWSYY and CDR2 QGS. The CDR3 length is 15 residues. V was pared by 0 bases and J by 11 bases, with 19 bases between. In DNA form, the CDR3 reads TGTGCTCTTGGGGAACTTCCTCCCGAGATGGGGGTTCTCATCTTT. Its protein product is CALGELPPEMGVLIF.

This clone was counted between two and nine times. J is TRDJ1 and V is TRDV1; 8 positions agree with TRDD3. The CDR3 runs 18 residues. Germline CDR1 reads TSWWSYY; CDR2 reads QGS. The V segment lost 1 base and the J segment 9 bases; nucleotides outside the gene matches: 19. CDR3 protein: CALGERPFQRWGYLELIF. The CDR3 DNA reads TGTGCTCTTGGGGAACGCCCTTTCCAGAGGTGGGGATACCTCGAACTCATCTTT.